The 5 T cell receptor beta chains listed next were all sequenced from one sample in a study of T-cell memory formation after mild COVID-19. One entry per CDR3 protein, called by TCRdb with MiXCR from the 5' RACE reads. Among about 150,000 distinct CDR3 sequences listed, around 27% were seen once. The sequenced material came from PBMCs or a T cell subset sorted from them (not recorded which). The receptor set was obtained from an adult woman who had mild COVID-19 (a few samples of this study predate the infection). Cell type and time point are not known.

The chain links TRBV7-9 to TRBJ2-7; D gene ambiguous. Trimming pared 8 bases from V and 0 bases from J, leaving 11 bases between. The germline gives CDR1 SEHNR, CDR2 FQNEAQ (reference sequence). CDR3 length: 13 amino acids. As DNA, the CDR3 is TGTGCCAGCCGGGCATCTACCTCCTACGAGCAGTACTTC. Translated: CASRASTSYEQYF.

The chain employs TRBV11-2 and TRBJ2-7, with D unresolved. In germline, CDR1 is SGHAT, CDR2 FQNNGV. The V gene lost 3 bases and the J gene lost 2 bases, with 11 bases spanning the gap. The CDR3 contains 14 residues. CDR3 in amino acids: CASSFQGPTYEQYF. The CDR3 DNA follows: TGTGCCAGCAGCTTCCAAGGCCCGACCTACGAGCAGTACTTC.

This CDR3 reads CASSQGGQSSGGYTF. CDR3 DNA sequence: TGTGCCAGCAGCCAAGGAGGGCAATCCTCGGGTGGCTACACCTTC. The chain has TRBV4-2 and TRBJ1-2; D is unclear. Trimming pared 1 base from V and 7 bases from J, leaving 16 bases between. Germline CDR1 is LGHNA and CDR2 is YNFKEQ. The CDR3 is 15 amino acids.

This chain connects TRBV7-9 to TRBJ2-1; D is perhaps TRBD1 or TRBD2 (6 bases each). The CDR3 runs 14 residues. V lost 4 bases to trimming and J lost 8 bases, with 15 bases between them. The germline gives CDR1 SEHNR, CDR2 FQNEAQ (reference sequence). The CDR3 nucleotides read TGTGCCAGCAGCTCAGGTGTGGGGGGCGATGAGCAGTTCTTC. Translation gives CASSSGVGGDEQFF.

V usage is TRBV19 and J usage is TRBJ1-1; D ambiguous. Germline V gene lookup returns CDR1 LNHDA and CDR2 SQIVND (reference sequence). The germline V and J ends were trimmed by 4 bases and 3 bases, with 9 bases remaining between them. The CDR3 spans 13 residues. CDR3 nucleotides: TGTGCCAGTAGTACCACAGAATACACTGAAGCTTTCTTT. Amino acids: CASSTTEYTEAFF.